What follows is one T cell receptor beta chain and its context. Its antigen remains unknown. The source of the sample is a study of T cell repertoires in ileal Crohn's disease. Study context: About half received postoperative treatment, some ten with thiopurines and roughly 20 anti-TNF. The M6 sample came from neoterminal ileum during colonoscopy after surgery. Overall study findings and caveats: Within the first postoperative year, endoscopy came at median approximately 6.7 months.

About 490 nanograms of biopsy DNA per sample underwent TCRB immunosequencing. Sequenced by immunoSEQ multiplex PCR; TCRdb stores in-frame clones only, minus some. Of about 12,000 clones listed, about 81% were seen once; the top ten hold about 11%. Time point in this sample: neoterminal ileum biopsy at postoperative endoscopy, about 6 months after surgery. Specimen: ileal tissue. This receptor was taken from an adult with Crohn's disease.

The CDR3 nucleotides read TGTGCCAGCGGACCTTTAGCTGGAGATGCGGGCGAGCAGTACTTC. As protein: CASGPLAGDAGEQYF. The rearrangement uses TRBV4-2 and TRBJ2-7, with D possibly matching TRBD2 (5 bases). The germline gives CDR1 LGHNA, CDR2 YNFKEQ. V was trimmed by 8 bases and J by 6 bases, leaving 23 bases between them. The CDR3 spans 15 residues.